The present T cell receptor beta chain was sequenced within a study of blood T cell repertoires in COVID-19. Looking at the study overall: Italy, Spain and the United States were the sources of the convalescent and acute COVID-19 samples. T cells, B-cell-depleted T cells, or PBMCs provided the cDNA or gDNA that served as material.

This clone was seen only once. In the original analysis: Reference gene primer amplification gave nucleated cell count estimates. Profiled with immunoSEQ multiplex PCR; TCRdb holds only in-frame clones, not every one. The DNA gave D and trimming, while V, J and clone size come from that table. Of roughly 250,000 clones listed, about 87% were seen once; the top ten hold 8% to 9.5%. This CDR3 is built from 14 residues. The V gene's germline CDR1 is SQVTM and CDR2 ANQGSEA. V lost 3 bases and J 1 base, leaving 11 bases between the germline ends. Sequencing was done on a sample of peripheral blood. This clonotype originated in a human donor in a cohort sampled during active COVID-19. This chain links TRBV29-1 with TRBJ2-3; a weak D match, TRBD2 (6 bases). Here the CDR3 reads CSVDGGKGTDTQYF. The CDR3, as DNA: TGCAGCGTTGACGGCGGGAAAGGCACAGATACGCAGTATTTT.